The 12 T cell receptor beta chains below come from one sample, sequenced in a study of neurological immune-mediated disorders. As for time point: longitudinal time-point 1 (baseline). TCRdb re-called the 5' RACE reads through MiXCR, storing one row per CDR3 protein. Of tens of thousands of distinct CDR3 sequences in the sample, under 4% were seen once. The sequencing sample was made of PBMCs. These receptors all stem from a woman in her fifties or sixties with multiple sclerosis.

Many counts were recorded for this clonotype. This rearrangement joins TRBV29-1 to TRBJ2-5, with TRBD1 matching 8 bases. Per the germline V gene, CDR1 is SQVTM and CDR2 is ANQGSEA. Trimming took 8 bases from V and 5 from J; bases not matched to a gene: 10. This CDR3 is built from 13 residues. The chain's CDR3 is CSTPGQGWETQYF. The CDR3, as DNA: TGCAGCACCCCCGGACAGGGATGGGAGACCCAGTACTTC. Using reference TRBV29-1 and TRBJ2-5 for the parts outside the CDR3, the full variable domain is SAVISQKPSRDICQRGTSLTIQCQVDSQVTMMFWYRQQPGQSLTLIATANQGSEATYESGFVIDKFPISRPNLTFSTLTVSNMSPEDSSIYLCSTPGQGWETQYFGPGTRLLVL.

This clonotype was seen repeatedly, ten times or more. The J gene is TRBJ2-1, the V gene TRBV5-1; 12 positions agree with TRBD2. This CDR3 spans 16 amino acids. J lost 6 bases, V lost 4 bases, and 8 bases had no gene match. Germline V gives CDR1 SGHRS, CDR2 YFSETQ. The CDR3 reads CASSALLAGGPNEQFF. DNA of the CDR3: TGCGCCAGCAGCGCCCTGCTAGCGGGGGGGCCCAATGAGCAGTTCTTC.

The sample holds many counts of this clonotype. V is TRBV12-3 or TRBV12-4 and J is TRBJ2-7, with D possibly called TRBD1 or TRBD2 (5 bases each). The CDR3 is made up of 12 amino acids. The V gene lost 6 bases and the J gene lost 4 bases, with 10 bases spanning the gap. In DNA, the CDR3 is TGTGCCAGCAGACGGGACGGGTACGAGCAGTACTTC. This gives the protein CASRRDGYEQYF.

This clonotype has a count of ten or more. The gene calls are TRBV6-5 and TRBJ1-1; 9 bases align to TRBD1. Trimming removed 6 bases from V and 1 base from J; junction bases left unmatched: 6. This CDR3 comprises 15 residues. Germline lookup yields CDR1 MNHEY and CDR2 SVGAGI. The CDR3 sequence is CASRRTGDRNTEAFF. The CDR3 coding sequence is TGTGCCAGCAGACGGACAGGGGATAGGAACACTGAAGCTTTCTTT.

This clonotype was counted at least ten times. The genes are TRBV20-1 and TRBJ1-6; D is undetermined. The V end was cut by 4 bases, the J end by 4 bases, with 5 bases between. Germline V gene data show CDR1 as DFQATT and CDR2 as SNEGSKA (reference sequence). There are 12 residues in the CDR3. The CDR3 DNA is TGCAGTGCTAAAGGGTATAATTCACCCCTCCACTTT. Translation gives CSAKGYNSPLHF.

This clonotype occurred a few times. The chain combines TRBV14 with TRBJ2-3; 9 nucleotides line up with TRBD2. V trimming: 5 bases; J trimming: 9 bases; junction bases outside the gene matches: 18. The germline V gene has CDR1 SGHDN and CDR2 FVKESK. CDR3 length equals 17 residues. The CDR3 sequence is CASSGRKLAGGVLTQYF. In DNA, the CDR3 is TGTGCCAGCAGCGGCCGAAAACTAGCGGGCGGGGTGTTGACGCAGTATTTT.

The table lists this clonotype with many counts. This chain uses TRBV7-2 with TRBJ2-7; D not certain. Germline CDR1 is SGHTA and CDR2 is FQGNSA. V was cut by 2 bases and J by 5 bases, with 13 bases left in between. This CDR3 comprises 14 residues. The CDR3 DNA reads as TGTGCCAGCAGCTTATCTGGGGTGCAGAACGAGCAGTACTTC. Translation gives CASSLSGVQNEQYF.

Ten or more counts support this clonotype. The V and J genes are TRBV20-1 and TRBJ2-7; maybe TRBD2 (6 bases). Germline loops: CDR1 DFQATT, CDR2 SNEGSKA (reference sequence). Trimming stripped 2 bases from V and 4 bases from J, with 15 bases between. The length of the CDR3 is 14 residues. The CDR3 DNA is TGCAGTGCTAGAAAGGGGCAGGGACTTTACGAGCAGTACTTC. Residues: CSARKGQGLYEQYF.

This clonotype was found many times. The chain combines TRBV6-5 with TRBJ2-3, with 13 positions matching TRBD2. Germline loops: CDR1 MNHEY, CDR2 SVGAGI. J was trimmed by 4 bases and V by 2 bases; bases with no gene match: 0. The CDR3 is 15 residues long. Here the CDR3 reads CASSYTSGGADTQYF. The CDR3 nucleotides are TGTGCCAGCAGTTACACTAGCGGGGGGGCAGATACGCAGTATTTT.

This clonotype was counted many times. The genes are TRBV20-1 and TRBJ2-3, with a tentative D call TRBD2 (6 bases). Trimming shortened V by 0 bases and J by 2 bases, and 12 bases separated the two germline ends. The germline gives CDR1 DFQATT, CDR2 SNEGSKA (reference sequence). This CDR3 comprises 15 residues. The CDR3 region has the DNA TGCAGTGCTAGAGATCGCGGGGATACCACAGATACGCAGTATTTT. Translation: CSARDRGDTTDTQYF.

This clonotype was counted at least ten times. J is TRBJ2-3 and V is TRBV19; tentative D call: TRBD2 (5 bases). CDR3 length equals 14 residues. Germline assignment: CDR1 LNHDA and CDR2 SQIVND (reference sequence). The ends were cut back, 5 bases at V and 3 bases at J, with 12 bases in the middle. The CDR3 loop reads CASSGLAPTDTQYF. The CDR3 nucleotides read TGTGCCAGTAGTGGATTAGCGCCAACAGATACGCAGTATTTT. Full variable domain (missing parts from reference TRBV19 and TRBJ2-3): DGGITQSPKYLFRKEGQNVTLSCEQNLNHDAMYWYRQDPGQGLRLIYYSQIVNDFQKGDIAEGYSVSREKKESFPLTVTSAQKNPTAFYLCASSGLAPTDTQYFGPGTRLTVL.

This clonotype was counted many times. V is TRBV6-5 and J is TRBJ1-1, with a possible D match to TRBD1 (5 bases). Between the trimmed V and J ends, which lost 6 bases and 8 bases, there was a span of 19 bases. Germline V gene sequence: CDR1 MNHEY, CDR2 SVGAGI. This CDR3 comprises 14 residues. CDR3 in amino acids: CASRTGAFQSEAFF. The CDR3 nucleotides are TGTGCCAGCAGAACCGGGGCTTTCCAATCCGAAGCTTTCTTT.